Below, 29 T cell receptor beta chains from the same sample are listed, as sequenced in a study of cytomegalovirus exposure and HLA in healthy donors (dated by TCRdb to about 2017). The method was the immunoSEQ multiplex PCR assay. The multiplex PCR relied on a mix of 60 forward primers for TCR Vbeta segments and 13 reverse primers for TCR Jbeta segments. TCRdb carries this immuneACCESS record with in-frame sequences only. Its versions omit some clonotypes, under half of them owing to an unresolved V gene in the studies checked, with the rest unexplained. Present in this sample are 150,000 to 200,000 clones, around 81% of which were seen just once. The ten largest clonotypes hold about 1.9% of the sample. Material: PBMCs. The receptors derive from a woman younger than 35 in good health and CMV-seropositive.

The rearrangement joins TRBV14 to TRBJ1-5; maybe TRBD1 (6 bases). The CDR3 has 16 amino acids. Trimming left V 4 bases short and J 4 bases short, with 17 bases between. Germline values: CDR1 SGHDN, CDR2 FVKESK. The CDR3 sequence: CASSRSGQPLNQPQHF. The CDR3 bases are TGTGCCAGCAGCCGCTCGGGACAACCCCTTAATCAGCCCCAGCATTTT.

This clone was counted once. The rearrangement joins TRBV11-2 to TRBJ2-7, with 7 bases matching TRBD1. The CDR3 spans 16 residues. Germline CDR1 and CDR2: SGHAT and FQNNGV. J lost 4 bases, V lost 4 bases, and 13 bases had no gene match. CDR3 nucleotides: TGTGCCAGCAGCTCGTTTCACGGGACAGCCCCTTACGAGCAGTACGTC. This encodes CASSSFHGTAPYEQYV.

The chain recombines TRBV19 with TRBJ1-5, with D unclear. Germline values: CDR1 LNHDA, CDR2 SQIVND (reference sequence). V was shortened by 3 bases and J by 6 bases, with 18 bases between the two germline ends. The CDR3 sequence is 16 residues long. This CDR3 is CASSILRGGRAQPQHF. CDR3 in DNA: TGTGCCAGTAGTATCCTTCGGGGAGGCAGAGCTCAGCCCCAGCATTTT.

The V gene is TRBV5-1, the J gene TRBJ2-3, with TRBD2 matching over 7 bases. With 4 bases clipped from V and 0 bases from J, the junction kept 5 bases outside the gene matches. The CDR3 totals 15 residues. Germline V lookup: CDR1 SGHRS, CDR2 YFSETQ. CDR3 DNA sequence: TGCGCCAGCAGCGGCGGGGGAAAGAGCACAGATACGCAGTATTTT. Protein product: CASSGGGKSTDTQYF.

The chain carries TRBV5-6 and TRBJ2-7, with D perhaps matching TRBD1 (5 bases). Trimming cost V 3 bases and J 4 bases, with 11 bases left between them. CDR3 length: 13 amino acids. CDR1 is SGHDT, CDR2 YYEEEE, per germline. CDR3 coding DNA: TGTGCCAGCAGCTCTCCAGGGCCATACGAGCAGTACTTC. This translates into CASSSPGPYEQYF. Drawing the rest from reference TRBV5-6 and TRBJ2-7, the complete variable domain is DAGVTQSPTHLIKTRGQQVTLRCSPKSGHDTVSWYQQALGQGPQFIFQYYEEEERQRGNFPDRFSGHQFPNYSSELNVNALLLGDSALYLCASSSPGPYEQYFGPGTRLTVT.

Only a few counts were recorded for this clone. V gene TRBV30 combines with J gene TRBJ2-1; D may be TRBD1 (6 bases). The CDR3 runs to 12 residues. The V end lost 7 bases, the J end lost 6 bases, and 13 bases lay between the germline ends. Germline V lookup: CDR1 GTSNPN, CDR2 SVGIG (reference sequence). CDR3 in amino acids: CASSGQTNEQFF. The CDR3 DNA reads TGTGCCTCTTCCGGACAGACCAATGAGCAGTTCTTC.

The rearrangement joins TRBV9 to TRBJ2-7; TRBD2 agrees at 7 bases. Germline loops: CDR1 SGDLS, CDR2 YYNGEE. V was pared by 7 bases and J by 5 bases, with 18 bases of the junction left unmatched. The CDR3 is 16 amino acids. CDR3 bases: TGTGCCAGCCCAATTAGTCTTGGCGGGGGATCCCACGAGCAGTACTTC. This codes for CASPISLGGGSHEQYF.

Comments on this clone: Additional DNA sequences in this sample encode the identical CDR3. V gene TRBV9 combines with J gene TRBJ2-7; D is unresolved. V lost 0 bases to trimming and J lost 1 base, with 8 bases between them. CDR1 is SGDLS and CDR2 is YYNGEE in the germline V gene. CDR3 length: 14 residues. CDR3: CASSVGAGSYEQYF. The CDR3 bases are TGTGCCAGCAGCGTAGGGGCTGGTTCCTACGAGCAGTACTTC.

This clone was seen just once. V is TRBV7-8 and J is TRBJ1-1, with D possibly matching TRBD1 (5 bases). CDR3 length: 14 residues. Germline CDR1 SGHVS, CDR2 FQNEAQ. V lost 5 bases and J 0 bases, leaving 10 bases between the germline ends. The CDR3 here is CASSQGLLNTEAFF. For the CDR3, the DNA is TGTGCCAGCAGCCAGGGACTTTTGAACACTGAAGCTTTCTTT.

This sequence joins TRBV14 and TRBJ1-1; D call uncertain. This CDR3 contains 14 residues. V shed 1 base and J shed 8 bases, with 14 bases lying between them. Germline V gives CDR1 SGHDN, CDR2 FVKESK. The CDR3 region is CASSQGFYPAEAFF. CDR3 DNA sequence: TGTGCCAGCAGCCAAGGTTTTTATCCTGCGGAAGCTTTCTTT.

The gene calls are TRBV14 and TRBJ1-1, with TRBD1 identical over 7 bases. The CDR3 runs to 16 residues. CDR1 and CDR2 from the germline V gene are SGHDN and FVKESK. V was pared by 3 bases and J by 5 bases, with 12 bases of the junction left unmatched. The CDR3 region is CASSQGLNRGGTEAFF. The CDR3, as DNA: TGTGCCAGCAGCCAGGGATTGAACAGGGGTGGTACTGAAGCTTTCTTT.

This clone was counted once. The chain links TRBV7-3 to TRBJ2-7; TRBD2 might be the D (5 bases). Deletions cut 11 bases from V and 2 bases from J, with 13 bases between. The CDR3 has 12 residues. Germline CDR1 reads SGHTA; CDR2 reads FQGTGA. CDR3 DNA: TGTGCCTGGTGGACTCGGACCTACGAGCAGTACTTC. Its protein product is CAWWTRTYEQYF.

In this sample, this clone turned up a few times. The V gene is TRBV5-1, the J gene TRBJ2-5, with D maybe TRBD2 (5 bases). V shed 3 bases and J shed 5 bases, with 23 bases lying between them. Per germline, CDR1 SGHRS and CDR2 YFSETQ. CDR3 length equals 17 residues. CDR3 DNA sequence: TGCGCCAGCAGCTGGTCAGTCCTTGACGGCCGCGGGGAGACCCAGTACTTC. This sequence encodes CASSWSVLDGRGETQYF.

The chain joins TRBV7-6 to TRBJ1-1; maybe TRBD1 (5 bases). Germline V gene sequence: CDR1 SGHVS, CDR2 FNYEAQ. Trimming stripped 6 bases from V and 3 bases from J, with 11 bases between. The CDR3 loop spans 13 amino acids. CDR3 DNA: TGTGCCAGCAGTCCCGGGGGGGACACTGAAGCTTTCTTT. Its protein is CASSPGGDTEAFF.

This sequence joins TRBV2 and TRBJ2-2; D gene ambiguous. CDR1 is SNHLY and CDR2 is FYNNEI in the germline V gene. The length of the CDR3 is 15 residues. V lost 6 bases, J lost 1 base, and 12 bases lay in between. The CDR3 nucleotides are TGTGCCAGCAGGACCCCCCAGGAGAACACCGGGGAGCTGTTTTTT. Its protein product is CASRTPQENTGELFF.

The chain links TRBV14 to TRBJ2-1, with 14 nucleotides matching TRBD2. The CDR3 consists of 18 residues. Germline CDR1 and CDR2: SGHDN and FVKESK. V gave up 3 bases and J gave up 1 base; unmatched junction bases: 5. The CDR3 DNA follows: TGTGCCAGCAGCCATGGGACTAGCGGGGGTCCTTCCTACAATGAGCAGTTCTTC. It is translated as CASSHGTSGGPSYNEQFF.

The chain carries TRBV30 and TRBJ2-7; perhaps TRBD2 as D (6 bases). Germline CDR1 reads GTSNPN; CDR2 reads SVGIG (reference sequence). The ends were cut back, 4 bases at V and 6 bases at J, with 16 bases in the middle. This CDR3 region has 13 residues. The CDR3 nucleotides are TGTGCCTGGACCGCGTGGCAGGGAGGCGAGCAGTACTTC. Translation gives CAWTAWQGGEQYF.

The table lists this clone with a count of one. The V call is TRBV6-6, the J call TRBJ1-6, with D possibly TRBD1 on 5 matching bases. Trimming removed 7 bases from V and 6 bases from J, with 13 bases in between. There are 14 residues in the CDR3. Germline CDR1 reads MNHNY; CDR2 reads SVGAGI (reference sequence). The CDR3 region is CASTPGFFNSPLHF. CDR3 coding DNA: TGTGCCAGCACCCCAGGGTTCTTTAATTCACCCCTCCACTTT.

The chain is built from TRBV9 and TRBJ1-6; possibly TRBD1 for D (6 bases). Germline V CDR1 and CDR2: SGDLS, YYNGEE. CDR3 length equals 17 residues. The V gene lost 0 bases and the J gene lost 7 bases, with 17 bases spanning the gap. For the CDR3, the DNA is TGTGCCAGCAGCGTAGCTGGGGGGGCCTCAGACAATTCACCCCTCCACTTT. Residues: CASSVAGGASDNSPLHF.

This chain links TRBV6-6 with TRBJ1-4; 9 bases align to TRBD1. J gave up 8 bases and V 0 bases, and 1 base lay outside the gene matches. CDR3 length equals 14 residues. Germline V gene sequence: CDR1 MNHNY, CDR2 SVGAGI (reference sequence). CDR3 amino acids: CASSYSDRGEKLFF. The CDR3 DNA is TGTGCCAGCAGTTACTCGGACAGGGGAGAAAAACTGTTTTTT.

The gene calls are TRBV18 and TRBJ2-1, with 9 bases aligning to TRBD2. The V and J ends lost 3 bases and 3 bases, in that order; junction bases with no gene match: 3. CDR3 length: 15 residues. Germline CDR1 is KGHSH and CDR2 is LQKENI. The CDR3 coding sequence is TGTGCCAGCTCACCTAGGACTAGCGACTACAATGAGCAGTTCTTC. Protein sequence: CASSPRTSDYNEQFF.

This chain connects TRBV18 to TRBJ2-2, with D uncertain. V was cut by 3 bases and J by 4 bases, with 9 bases left in between. The CDR3 loop spans 14 amino acids. CDR1 and CDR2 (germline): KGHSH, LQKENI. The CDR3 spells CASSPALTTGELFF. As DNA, the CDR3 is TGTGCCAGCTCACCGGCCTTAACCACCGGGGAGCTGTTTTTT.

The rearrangement uses TRBV7-9 and TRBJ1-1, with D possibly TRBD1 on 6 matching bases. V was shortened by 4 bases and J by 4 bases, with 13 bases between the two germline ends. Germline CDR1 and CDR2: SEHNR and FQNEAQ (reference sequence). The CDR3 loop spans 14 amino acids. CDR3 coding DNA: TGTGCCAGCAGCTCTCCAGGGGAGGGCACTGAAGCTTTCTTT. This sequence encodes CASSSPGEGTEAFF.

This chain uses TRBV30 with TRBJ2-7; D remains unclear. This CDR3 region has 13 residues. The germline gives CDR1 GTSNPN, CDR2 SVGIG (reference sequence). The V end was cut by 4 bases, the J end by 2 bases, with 12 bases between. The CDR3 here is CAWNSVNTYEQYF. The CDR3 coding sequence is TGTGCCTGGAATTCGGTGAATACCTACGAGCAGTACTTC. Combining the CDR3 with reference TRBV30 and TRBJ2-7 gives the whole variable domain SQTIHQWPATLVQPVGSPLSLECTVEGTSNPNLYWYRQAAGRGLQLLFYSVGIGQISSEVPQNLSASRPQDRQFILSSKKLLLSDSGFYLCAWNSVNTYEQYFGPGTRLTVT.

This chain joins TRBV5-1 and TRBJ2-5, with D perhaps given as TRBD1 or TRBD2 (6 bases each). The germline CDR1 and CDR2 sequences are SGHRS and YFSETQ. With 4 bases removed from V and 3 bases from J, the gap between germline ends came to 13 bases. This CDR3 spans 14 amino acids. The CDR3 nucleotides read TGCGCCAGCAGCCTGGGGGGCGGAGAAGAGACCCAGTACTTC. This codes for CASSLGGGEETQYF. Filled out from reference TRBV5-1 and TRBJ2-5, the complete variable domain reads KAGVTQTPRYLIKTRGQQVTLSCSPISGHRSVSWYQQTPGQGLQFLFEYFSETQRNKGNFPGRFSGRQFSNSRSEMNVSTLELGDSALYLCASSLGGGEETQYFGPGTRLLVL.

This clone has a handful of counts. The CDR3 reads CASTGGSEITDTQYF. DNA for the CDR3: TGTGCCAGCACTGGCGGATCGGAAATCACAGATACGCAGTATTTT. The chain uses TRBV6-1 and TRBJ2-3; D gene uncertain. Germline CDR1 is MNHNS and CDR2 is SASEGT. The CDR3 spans 15 residues. With 7 bases removed from V and 2 bases from J, the gap between germline ends came to 16 bases.

This chain connects TRBV5-1 to TRBJ2-5; 11 bases map to TRBD2. The CDR3 runs to 18 residues. The V and J ends lost 0 bases and 4 bases, in that order; junction bases with no gene match: 11. CDR1 is SGHRS, CDR2 YFSETQ, per germline. Here the CDR3 DNA reads TGCGCCAGCAGCTTGGAAATGCTAGCGGGGGGTAGTGGAGAGACCCAGTACTTC. Amino acids: CASSLEMLAGGSGETQYF.

The V call is TRBV30, the J call TRBJ1-6; 9 bases fit TRBD1. Germline-derived CDR1 and CDR2 are GTSNPN and SVGIG (reference sequence). J gave up 9 bases and V 5 bases, and 8 bases lay outside the gene matches. CDR3 size: 14 residues. CDR3 loop: CAWCPGQGGSPLHF. The CDR3 coding sequence is TGTGCCTGGTGTCCGGGACAGGGAGGTTCACCCCTCCACTTT. The variable domain in full, with the rest retrieved from reference TRBV30 and TRBJ1-6, is SQTIHQWPATLVQPVGSPLSLECTVEGTSNPNLYWYRQAAGRGLQLLFYSVGIGQISSEVPQNLSASRPQDRQFILSSKKLLLSDSGFYLCAWCPGQGGSPLHFGNGTRLTVT.

About this clone: Sequence at one end of the junction differs from germline and may be a read error. The gene calls are TRBV29-1 and TRBJ2-7; D is perhaps TRBD1 (5 bases). Germline loops: CDR1 SQVTM, CDR2 ANQGSEA. The CDR3 is 14 amino acids. For the CDR3, the DNA is TGCAGCATTGAAGCAGGGCCCCCCTCCTACGAGCAGTACTTC. As protein: CSIEAGPPSYEQYF.